This T cell receptor (beta chain) is from a study of early T cells in non-severe SARS-CoV-2 infection. Study overall: Whole-blood bulk RNA, unsorted, was sequenced, and chains were unpaired.

This clonotype was seen only a few times. Unique molecular identifier tags were affixed to discrete cDNA molecules. TCRdb itself ran the 5' RACE reads through MiXCR, one entry per CDR3 protein. The sample lists some 80,000 distinct CDR3 sequences, 5% seen once, with under 8% in the top ten. This CDR3 contains 11 residues. The V end was cut by 6 bases, the J end by 7 bases, with 6 bases between. V usage is TRBV12-3 or TRBV12-4 and J usage is TRBJ2-2; D ambiguous. The origin of this receptor is an adult who was a healthcare worker with PCR-confirmed SARS-CoV-2 infection or an uninfected control (not recorded which). The sample was whole blood, taken at baseline. The CDR3 DNA reads as TGTGCCAGCAGCTCATACGGGGAGCTGTTTTTT. It specifies CASSSYGELFF.